This passage covers 20 T cell receptor beta chains from one sample sequenced in a study of blood T cell repertoires in COVID-19. Data came from immunoSEQ multiplex PCR; TCRdb stores just in-frame clones and leaves some out. The sample yields some 180,000 clones, roughly four fifths seen once. Sequencing was performed on peripheral blood. Receptor source: a human donor in a cohort sampled during active COVID-19.

V is TRBV19 and J is TRBJ1-5; TRBD1 is a possible D gene (5 bases). The CDR3 consists of 12 residues. The germline V and J ends were trimmed by 5 bases and 12 bases, with 14 bases remaining between them. From germline, CDR1 is LNHDA and CDR2 SQIVND (reference sequence). The CDR3 here is CASSVQGSDQHF. The CDR3 DNA reads as TGTGCCAGTAGTGTGCAGGGCTCGGACCAGCATTTT.

This chain uses TRBV6-5 with TRBJ1-1; perhaps TRBD1 as D (6 bases). The CDR3 spans 14 residues. Per the germline V gene, CDR1 is MNHEY and CDR2 is SVGAGI. Trimming took 7 bases from V and 1 from J, leaving 13 bases between them. CDR3 protein: CASTRGGENTEAFF. For the CDR3, the DNA is TGTGCCAGCACCCGAGGGGGGGAGAACACTGAAGCTTTCTTT.

The chain has TRBV13 and TRBJ1-2; TRBD1 is a possible D gene (5 bases). Trimming cost V 0 bases and J 8 bases, with 25 bases left between them. Germline assignment: CDR1 PRHDT and CDR2 FYEKMQ (reference sequence). This CDR3 is 18 amino acids long. CDR3 in amino acids: CASSLGAGFDRDPSGYTF. The CDR3 DNA sequence: TGTGCCAGCAGCTTAGGGGCAGGGTTTGACCGTGACCCATCGGGCTACACCTTC.

This sequence joins TRBV19 and TRBJ2-7, with TRBD1 matching 8 bases. This CDR3 region has 17 residues. Germline V CDR1 and CDR2: LNHDA, SQIVND (reference sequence). J lost 1 base, V lost 5 bases, and 13 bases had no gene match. DNA of the CDR3: TGTGCCAGTAGTCACACAGGGGGGACCTTTAGTTCCTACGAGCAGTACTTC. Translation: CASSHTGGTFSSYEQYF.

Concerning this clone itself: This sample includes further DNA sequences coding for the same CDR3. The chain recombines TRBV5-1 with TRBJ2-7; a possible D gene is TRBD2 (6 bases). Germline loops: CDR1 SGHRS, CDR2 YFSETQ. CDR3 length: 14 residues. V shed 0 bases and J shed 2 bases, with 9 bases lying between them. This CDR3 is CASSLGPGAYEQYF. In DNA form, the CDR3 reads TGCGCCAGCAGCTTGGGACCGGGAGCCTACGAGCAGTACTTC.

The rearrangement links TRBV5-5 to TRBJ1-2; no firm D call. The CDR3 is made up of 16 amino acids. Between the trimmed V and J ends, which lost 4 bases and 1 base, there was a span of 17 bases. CDR1 SGHKS and CDR2 YYEKEE come from the germline V gene (reference sequence). The CDR3 DNA reads as TGTGCCAGCAGCCTAGCTGGCGGGATCCTTAACTATGGCTACACCTTC. Translation gives CASSLAGGILNYGYTF.

The sample holds one count of this clone. The rearrangement joins TRBV6-6 to TRBJ1-6; D unclear. The germline V gene encodes CDR1 MNHNY and CDR2 SVGAGI (reference sequence). The V gene lost 3 bases and the J gene lost 0 bases, with 9 bases spanning the gap. This CDR3 is built from 16 residues. Here the CDR3 reads CASSYAENSYNSPLHF. For the CDR3, the DNA is TGTGCCAGCAGTTATGCCGAGAACTCCTATAATTCACCCCTCCACTTT.

The CDR3 is CASSGPKDSEAFF. The CDR3 DNA reads as TGTGCCAGCAGCGGTCCCAAGGACAGTGAAGCTTTCTTT. V is TRBV6-6 and J is TRBJ1-1; D might be TRBD1 (6 bases). V was trimmed by 6 bases and J by 7 bases, leaving 15 bases between them. This CDR3 comprises 13 residues. Germline CDR1 is MNHNY and CDR2 is SVGAGI (reference sequence).

The gene calls are TRBV7-9 and TRBJ1-3, with unresolved D. Per the germline V gene, CDR1 is SEHNR and CDR2 is FQNEAQ (reference sequence). Trimming left V 8 bases short and J 3 bases short, with 11 bases between. The CDR3 spans 13 residues. As DNA, the CDR3 is TGTGCCAGCCTTACAACGTATGGAAACACCATATATTTT. Amino acids: CASLTTYGNTIYF.

The chain recombines TRBV15 with TRBJ1-6; D gene unclear. The germline V gene encodes CDR1 LNHNV and CDR2 YYDKDF (reference sequence). Trimming removed 0 bases from V and 7 bases from J, with 16 bases in between. This CDR3 has 17 residues. CDR3 sequence (DNA): TGTGCCACCAGCAGAGATCGAGGTCCCCACGGGAATTCACCCCTCCACTTT. As protein: CATSRDRGPHGNSPLHF.

The chain employs TRBV18 and TRBJ1-1; D is unclear. The germline V gene encodes CDR1 KGHSH and CDR2 LQKENI. This CDR3 region has 14 residues. V was pared by 4 bases and J by 1 base, with 10 bases between. CDR3 coding DNA: TGTGCCAGCTCACGACTTGTAGGGAACACTGAAGCTTTCTTT. It yields the protein CASSRLVGNTEAFF.

This clone occurred a few times. The chain is built from TRBV2 and TRBJ2-7; perhaps TRBD1 as D (6 bases). The CDR3 contains 16 residues. Germline values: CDR1 SNHLY, CDR2 FYNNEI. V shed 11 bases and J shed 3 bases, with 26 bases lying between them. The CDR3 DNA is TGTGCCTTTAAAGGCAGTTTCCGGGACAAAGACTACGAGCAGTACTTC. This codes for CAFKGSFRDKDYEQYF.

The chain combines TRBV3-1 (or the pseudogene TRBV3-2) with TRBJ1-2; possibly TRBD1 for D (5 bases). CDR1 is LGHDT and CDR2 is YNNKEL in the germline V gene (reference sequence). The CDR3 length is 15 residues. The ends were cut back, 1 base at V and 8 bases at J, with 17 bases in the middle. DNA for the CDR3: TGTGCCAGCAGCCAAGGGCCAGGGATGTCCGACGGCTACACCTTC. Protein: CASSQGPGMSDGYTF.

The gene calls are TRBV2 and TRBJ1-5; 9 nucleotides agree with TRBD1. Germline V lookup: CDR1 SNHLY, CDR2 FYNNEI. V was pared by 7 bases and J by 0 bases, with 10 bases of the junction left unmatched. The CDR3 is 17 amino acids. CDR3: CASTDRTGVNSNQPQHF. The CDR3, as DNA: TGTGCCAGCACAGACAGGACAGGGGTAAATAGCAATCAGCCCCAGCATTTT.

The chain employs TRBV7-2 and TRBJ1-2; D is unresolved. Trimming shortened V by 0 bases and J by 6 bases, and 8 bases separated the two germline ends. The germline CDR1 and CDR2 sequences are SGHTA and FQGNSA. This CDR3 comprises 13 residues. The CDR3 sequence is CASSLAGEDGYTF. The CDR3 nucleotides are TGTGCCAGCAGCTTAGCCGGGGAGGATGGCTACACCTTC.

The chain uses TRBV27 and TRBJ2-2; the match to TRBD1 covers 7 bases. The CDR3 runs 14 residues. Germline values: CDR1 MNHEY, CDR2 SMNVEV (reference sequence). The junction had 6 bases not matched to a gene; V was cut back by 5 bases and J by 6 bases. The CDR3 sequence: CASSQDRVPGELFF. The DNA of the CDR3 is TGTGCCAGCAGTCAAGACAGGGTCCCCGGGGAGCTGTTTTTT.

This chain links TRBV5-1 with TRBJ2-7, with TRBD1 identical over 8 bases. J gave up 6 bases and V 4 bases, and 12 bases lay outside the gene matches. Germline V gives CDR1 SGHRS, CDR2 YFSETQ. The CDR3 loop spans 15 amino acids. CDR3 nucleotides: TGCGCCAGCAGCGTACCTGGACAGGGTGTTCCCGAGCAGTACTTC. Residues: CASSVPGQGVPEQYF.

This chain links TRBV11-2 with TRBJ2-5; 9 bases line up with TRBD2. Germline values: CDR1 SGHAT, CDR2 FQNNGV. The V gene end was trimmed by 0 bases and the J gene end by 5 bases; junction bases not matched to a gene: 7. This CDR3 contains 16 residues. The CDR3 nucleotides are TGTGCCAGCAGCTTAGATTGGCGGGGGGGCCGGGAGACCCAGTACTTC. This sequence encodes CASSLDWRGGRETQYF.

This clone was found once. The chain combines TRBV16 with TRBJ1-1, with TRBD1 matching 8 bases. This CDR3 is 17 amino acids long. V was pared by 0 bases and J by 0 bases, with 6 bases of the junction left unmatched. In germline, CDR1 is KGHSY, CDR2 FQNENV. CDR3 sequence (DNA): TGTGCCAGCAGCCAATCGATCCCAGGGGGCATGAACACTGAAGCTTTCTTT. Encoded protein: CASSQSIPGGMNTEAFF.

This clone was seen once. V usage is TRBV19 and J usage is TRBJ1-2, with TRBD1 identical over 7 bases. Germline-derived CDR1 and CDR2 are LNHDA and SQIVND (reference sequence). The CDR3 length is 15 residues. V lost 1 base, J lost 0 bases, and 2 bases stayed unmatched. CDR3 DNA: TGTGCCAGTAGTATAGGGACAGGACCTAACTATGGCTACACCTTC. This encodes CASSIGTGPNYGYTF.